A selection of T cell receptor beta chains follows, all from one sample in a study of OX40 agonist ivuxolimab in advanced cancers. Some clones are missing from TCRdb's copy, which holds only in-frame ones; the method was immunoSEQ multiplex PCR. The table records approximately 80,000 clones, approximately 92% of them present only once. The source material was CD4+ or CD8+ T cells sorted from blood, sampled in a trial of the OX40 agonist ivuxolimab. Every receptor here comes from an adult with an advanced solid tumor such as melanoma, head and neck, liver or kidney cancer. The CDR3 runs from the conserved cysteine through the conserved F or W. D genes are given only for firm matches. The size field is filled for only some rows; it gives once, few, many or a size class.

V,D,J,size,CDR3,DNA
TRBV28,TRBD1,TRBJ2-7,-,CASSGQGAPTGEQYF,TGTGCCAGCAGTGGACAGGGGGCCCCCACAGGCGAGCAGTACTTC
TRBV19,-,TRBJ2-7,-,CASSPSNRNYEQYF,TGTGCCAGTAGTCCCTCCAACAGAAACTACGAGCAGTACTTC
TRBV5-1,TRBD1,TRBJ2-7,-,CASSLDRGPYEQYF,TGCGCCAGCAGCTTGGACAGGGGTCCTTACGAGCAGTACTTC
TRBV14,-,TRBJ2-1,-,CASSQARVEQFF,TGTGCCAGCAGCCAAGCCCGTGTTGAGCAGTTCTTC
TRBV27,-,TRBJ2-1,once,CASSLSSFRGPYNEQFF,TGTGCCAGCAGTTTATCGAGTTTTAGGGGACCCTACAATGAGCAGTTCTTC
TRBV4-1,-,TRBJ1-1,-,CASSQDRAGAGVGTEAFF,TGCGCCAGCAGCCAAGATAGAGCAGGGGCGGGGGTGGGCACTGAAGCTTTCTTT
TRBV2,TRBD2,TRBJ2-7,-,CASTPGRVTSDSYEQYF,TGTGCCAGCACTCCCGGGAGGGTTACTAGCGACTCCTACGAGCAGTACTTC
TRBV15,TRBD2,TRBJ2-5,-,CATSSPTLSETSGSRETQYF,TGTGCCACCAGCAGCCCGACCTTATCTGAGACTAGCGGGAGCCGTGAGACCCAGTACTTC
TRBV15,-,TRBJ2-7,-,CATSRERMGHEQYF,TGTGCCACCAGCAGAGAAAGAATGGGCCACGAGCAGTACTTC
TRBV7-3,-,TRBJ2-1,-,CASSLNGNEQFF,TGTGCCAGCAGCTTAAACGGCAATGAGCAGTTCTTC
TRBV11-3,TRBD1,TRBJ2-5,-,CASSRFPGQQETQYF,TGTGCCAGCAGCCGATTTCCGGGACAGCAAGAGACCCAGTACTTC
TRBV11-3,TRBD1,TRBJ2-3,-,CASSLGTGDTDTQYF,TGTGCCAGCAGCTTAGGGACAGGGGACACAGATACGCAGTATTTT
TRBV5-1,TRBD1,TRBJ1-2,-,CASSSTGLNYGYTF,TGCGCCAGCAGCTCGACAGGGTTGAACTATGGCTACACCTTC
TRBV10-3,TRBD2,TRBJ2-5,-,CAISERTSGQETQYF,TGTGCCATCAGTGAGCGGACTAGCGGCCAAGAGACCCAGTACTTC
TRBV10-3,-,TRBJ2-3,-,CAISERLDPDTQYF,TGTGCCATCAGTGAGAGACTAGACCCGGATACGCAGTATTTT
TRBV4-2,-,TRBJ2-7,once,CASSQDLDEQYF,TGTGCCAGCAGCCAAGATCTAGACGAGCAGTACTTC
TRBV7-3,-,TRBJ2-2,-,CASSPQGNTGELFF,TGTGCCAGCAGCCCCCAGGGGAACACCGGGGAGCTGTTTTTT
TRBV28,-,TRBJ1-1,-,CATAPHLGSYTEAFF,TGTGCCACCGCCCCACATTTGGGCAGTTACACTGAAGCTTTCTTT
TRBV21-1,-,TRBJ2-7,-,CASSKVCGKNTYEQYF,TGTGCCAGCAGCAAAGTCTGCGGGAAGAACACCTACGAGCAGTACTTC
TRBV9,-,TRBJ2-2,-,CASSVIENTGELFF,TGTGCCAGCAGCGTGATAGAGAACACCGGGGAGCTGTTTTTT
TRBV6-1,TRBD1,TRBJ1-4,-,CASSERTGSEKLFF,TGTGCCAGCAGTGAAAGGACAGGGTCGGAAAAACTGTTTTTT
TRBV7-9,-,TRBJ1-4,-,CASSSGYEKLFF,TGTGCCAGCAGCTCAGGATACGAAAAACTGTTTTTT
TRBV5-1,TRBD1,TRBJ2-7,-,CASSPKWDRGYEQYF,TGCGCCAGCAGCCCTAAGTGGGACAGGGGCTACGAGCAGTACTTC
TRBV5-1,-,TRBJ2-7,-,CASSLPGKQYF,TGCGCCAGCAGCCTGCCCGGGAAGCAGTACTTC
TRBV4-1,TRBD2,TRBJ2-7,once,CASSQGLAGSSYEQYF,TGCGCCAGCAGCCAAGGCCTAGCGGGGAGCTCCTACGAGCAGTACTTC
TRBV19,-,TRBJ1-2,-,CATQRHFGYTF,TGTGCCACCCAAAGGCACTTTGGCTACACCTTC
TRBV6-6,-,TRBJ2-5,-,CASRVTVLQETQYF,TGTGCCAGCAGAGTGACGGTTCTCCAAGAGACCCAGTACTTC
TRBV5-1,-,TRBJ1-2,-,CASSLQGDYGYTF,TGCGCCAGCAGCTTGCAGGGCGATTATGGCTACACCTTC
TRBV10-2,-,TRBJ1-1,-,CASRRAEYTEAFF,TGCGCCAGCAGGCGGGCAGAGTACACTGAAGCTTTCTTT
TRBV27,TRBD1,TRBJ2-5,-,CASSPPGQLQETQYF,TGTGCCAGCAGTCCTCCGGGACAGCTCCAAGAGACCCAGTACTTC
TRBV5-1,-,TRBJ2-3,-,CASRGIGTDTQYF,TGCGCCAGCAGGGGCATCGGCACAGATACGCAGTATTTT
TRBV5-1,-,TRBJ2-2,-,CASSLGPGGGTGELFF,TGCGCCAGCAGCTTGGGCCCAGGGGGAGGCACCGGGGAGCTGTTTTTT
TRBV6-1,-,TRBJ2-7,-,CASSFRPYEQYF,TGTGCCAGCAGTTTTCGACCCTACGAGCAGTACTTC
TRBV6-1,-,TRBJ2-3,-,CASSEGDTQYF,TGTGCCAGCAGTGAAGGTGATACGCAGTATTTT
TRBV7-3,TRBD1,TRBJ2-7,-,CASSVKRDRGCYEQYF,TGTGCCAGCAGCGTAAAACGGGACAGGGGTTGCTACGAGCAGTACTTC
TRBV30,TRBD2,TRBJ2-7,-,CAWSEFWKAGPTISYEQYF,TGTGCCTGGAGTGAATTTTGGAAAGCGGGACCCACCATCTCCTACGAGCAGTACTTC
TRBV28,-,TRBJ1-1,-,CASSLLKVNTEAFF,TGTGCCAGCAGTTTATTAAAAGTAAACACTGAAGCTTTCTTT
TRBV2,-,TRBJ2-1,-,CASSDFGREQFF,TGTGCCAGCAGTGATTTCGGCAGGGAGCAGTTCTTC
TRBV10-2,-,TRBJ2-1,-,CASSTQGFEQFF,TGCGCCAGCAGCACGCAGGGATTCGAGCAGTTCTTC
TRBV13,TRBD1,TRBJ1-6,-,CASSQDREGLTNSPLHF,TGTGCCAGCAGCCAGGACAGGGAAGGCCTTACCAATTCACCCCTCCACTTT
TRBV5-4,TRBD1,TRBJ1-1,-,CASSFPTGGSTEAFF,TGTGCCAGCAGCTTCCCGACAGGGGGGTCCACTGAAGCTTTCTTT
TRBV7-8,TRBD1,TRBJ1-1,-,CASSQGQKEAFF,TGTGCCAGCAGCCAGGGACAGAAAGAAGCTTTCTTT
TRBV4-1,-,TRBJ1-2,few,CASSLRLGEYGYTF,TGCGCCAGCAGCCTTAGACTGGGAGAATATGGCTACACCTTC
TRBV15,-,TRBJ1-5,-,CATSRVNQPQHF,TGTGCCACCAGCAGAGTCAATCAGCCCCAGCATTTT
TRBV9,-,TRBJ2-2,-,CASSAIYGELFF,TGTGCCAGCAGCGCGATATACGGGGAGCTGTTTTTT
TRBV15,TRBD2,TRBJ2-3,-,CATSRVAGGPADTQYF,TGTGCCACCAGCAGAGTTGCGGGAGGGCCTGCAGATACGCAGTATTTT